This T cell receptor (beta chain) was sequenced in a study of OX40 agonist ivuxolimab in advanced cancers. Study information: Patients were infused with ivuxolimab every 2 weeks at 0.01 to 10 mg/kg. Three individuals attained partial responses, comprising one hepatocellular carcinoma case and two cutaneous melanoma cases.

Study findings and constraints: CD8+ T cells were the subset that, on average, had more expanded clones than CD4+.

TCRdb keeps only in-frame clones here, not all; method: immunoSEQ multiplex PCR. The sample consists of approximately 45,000 clones, approximately 80% of them appearing once. A remark on this clone: Its antigen is not known.

The ends were cut back, 3 bases at V and 5 bases at J, with 13 bases in the middle. Germline V CDR1 and CDR2: MGHRA, YSYEKL. This CDR3 region has 14 residues. The receptor was derived from an adult with an advanced solid tumor such as melanoma, head and neck, liver or kidney cancer. Here the sequenced sample was CD4+ or CD8+ T cells sorted from blood, taken in a trial of the OX40 agonist ivuxolimab. The chain employs TRBV4-1 and TRBJ2-5, with D possibly matching TRBD1 (6 bases). The CDR3 sequence is CASSQDSPPETQYF. As DNA, the CDR3 is TGCGCCAGCAGCCAGGACAGCCCCCCGGAGACCCAGTACTTC.